The T cell receptor (beta chain) under discussion was sequenced for a study of cytomegalovirus exposure and HLA in healthy donors (dated by TCRdb to 2017 to 2019). At the level of the whole study: According to an earlier analysis of several hundred of the donors, about 179 million T cells yielded approximately 120 million unique TCR beta sequences and approximately 280 Gb of sequence data. Every repertoire in the discovery cohort had been generated on one and the same sequencing platform. Across approximately 400 genotyped donors of the cohort, an average of approximately 200,000 unique TCR beta nucleotide sequences per donor were sequenced, and about a sixth of those sequences were non-productive. The number of donors typed differed by locus, with roughly 620-640 for A, B, C, DRB1 and DQB1, 522 for DQA1, 606 for DPA1, and approximately 470 for DPB1. To study patterns of TCR occurrence, a later analysis re-analyzed previously published TCR beta repertoires from 666 donors and added high-resolution HLA genotyping. Four to six DR-DQ haplotypes were handled as single units for association and clustering, since linkage in the cohort was strong. In a later genetic analysis, genome-wide SNP genotypes for 398 of the 666 donors were used, and that subset was treated as a discovery cohort. The aim of the study was to test whether cataloging public T cell receptors could identify signatures of past pathogen exposure. In an earlier analysis of 587 of the donors, high-throughput TCR beta sequencing was used to judge whether each TCR beta V gene segment behaved as functional or pseudogenic. The T cell repertoires of under 700 subjects were profiled by immunosequencing and related to cytomegalovirus serostatus. In the later analysis, no new phenotypic data were used to find candidate immune exposures; instead, reliance was placed on TCR beta sequences and their occurrence across donors. Donor age, sex, ethnicity and CMV serostatus were compiled together with the repertoire data. Besides the first cohort of about 730 subjects, a separate validation cohort made up of 90 to 150 different subjects was used. High-throughput TCR immunosequencing, statistical association of individual TCRs with disease status, and machine learning were combined to predict cytomegalovirus infection status. Both class I and class II loci were covered by HLA typing, at four-digit resolution. About 280 gigabases of sequencing data and tens of millions of unique TCR sequences were included in an early release covering about 700 HLA-typed donors. Among the roughly 370 genotyped donors, approximately 82% belonged to the genetic ancestry cluster associated with self-reported Caucasian donors. Study-wide findings and limitations: According to a later analysis, parvovirus B19, influenza, CMV and Epstein-Barr virus appeared linked to several top co-occurrence clusters. A total of 150 to 200 TCR beta chains were listed by the study as associated with cytomegalovirus. The only immune exposure information available for the cohort was CMV serostatus. In a later genetic analysis, a missense DCLRE1C variant was associated with V-gene and J-gene trimming of TCR beta chains, and the association was replicated in an independent cohort. The classifier was reported to diagnose cytomegalovirus status with high specificity and sensitivity in both the original and validation cohorts. A later genetic analysis reported fewer N-insertions in productive TCRs among donors in an Asian-associated ancestry cluster than the roughly 700-donor mean. Across donors, most TCR sequences were observed very rarely, whereas some public TCRs were present in many individuals. Strong co-occurrence of HLA alleles, especially DR and DQ, made assigning TCR associations to individual alleles difficult. This cohort had only TCR beta chains sequenced, and the lack of alpha or paired-chain data limited which features could be detected. The sequencing pipeline was judged likely to have produced a cluster of highly shared sequence variants as a technical artifact. A further reported finding was that TCR beta sequences accurately predicted the HLA-A and HLA-B alleles for most subjects in the first cohort. A later analysis found that most CMV-associated TCR beta chains appeared HLA-restricted, with HLA associations seemingly driven largely by CMV exposure. A later analysis found that TCR association rates varied across HLA loci, with DRB1 alleles showing the most associated TCRs and HLA-C alleles the fewest. Compared with equally common non-associated chains, HLA-associated TCR beta chains in a later analysis were more clonally expanded and had lower generation probabilities. In vitro tests confirmed that a few of the cytomegalovirus-associated TCR beta chains recognize cytomegalovirus antigens. Roughly uniform sequencing depth across donors was assumed in presence/absence analyses, although this assumption may not hold. Specific HLA alleles were associated with over 15,000 TCR beta sequences at a false discovery rate of 0.05 in a later analysis. Broadly in line with IMGT annotations, most TCR beta V segments showed up in productive rearrangements about 87% or about 30% of the time in an earlier analysis of several hundred of the donors. The authors suggested that the approach could potentially be generalized to other disease states and immunological phenotypes. Correlated functional status among segregating V segments might reflect linkage disequilibrium, but an unknown experimental factor could not be ruled out. Because some donors lacked HLA typing at each locus, the association tests relied only on the typed subset. The 87-base-pair reads could not distinguish some IMGT-functional V segments, including TRBV6-2 and TRBV6-3, so those segments were excluded. Because counts were too low, roughly 18 rarely observed V segments, including chromosome 9 orphons, were left out of the earlier analysis of some 640 of the donors.

As regards this clone: It has no known antigen specificity. The record has no base qualities; no much larger clone is one base away.

From a lookup of the germline V gene, CDR1 and CDR2 are MNHEY and SVGAGI. The junction carries 9 bases between V and J, which are trimmed by 1 base and 2 bases respectively. The CDR3 starts with the cysteine, ends with the phenylalanine, and has 14 residues. Of the read, only the CDR3 DNA is kept; its 42 bases are in frame from base 1. Library preparation was by the immunoSEQ multiplex PCR assay. For the multiplex PCR, a mixture combining 60 forward primers for TCR Vbeta segments and 13 reverse primers for TCR Jbeta segments was used. The CDR3 region of rearranged TCR beta genes was amplified from genomic DNA by a multiplex PCR assay. The Illumina HiSeq System was used to sequence the amplified TCR beta libraries as 87-base-pair reads. Turning to the authors' computational methods: Across the roughly 670 repertoires, a later analysis counted approximately 83 million unique TCR beta chains, about 10 million of which were shared by at least two donors. Raw reads were error-corrected and collapsed into unique sequences with a nearest-neighbor algorithm that merged closely related sequences to remove PCR and sequencing errors. V, D and J gene segments were assigned by aligning CDR3 sequences to IMGT reference sequences. For a sequence to be retained, a match of at least six nucleotides was required to both a V gene segment and a J gene segment. A rearrangement counted as productive if the CDR3 had no stop codons and remained in frame with V and J, and every other rearrangement counted as non-productive. CDR3 was defined by IMGT convention, running from the second conserved V-encoded cysteine to the conserved J-encoded phenylalanine. The earlier analysis of about 640 of the donors excluded any sequence lacking an unambiguous match to a single V gene segment. An earlier analysis of 500 to 700 of the donors classified V segments as functional when productive rearrangements were above 56.7% and as segregating when the standard deviation between donors was above 5%. A statistical classification framework was built to diagnose cytomegalovirus status from the catalog of TCR beta chain sequences. V and J gene assignment, in a later analysis, came from comparing TCR nucleotide sequences with IMGT/GENE-DB human TR gene sequences. In a later analysis, CDR3 sequences and most-parsimonious VDJ recombination scenarios were assigned using the TCRdist pipeline. A later analysis defined each TCR beta chain by its CDR3 amino acid sequence plus V-gene family, and excluded reads lacking a unique V-gene family. As a way to deal with suspected cross-contamination and a sequencing artifact, a later analysis dropped hundreds of nucleotide sequences that were highly shared and had low generation probability. In a later analysis, a clonal expansion index was calculated for each public chain from normalized within-repertoire ranks of inferred template counts. In a later analysis, generation probabilities were computed with a VDJ recombination model fitted to out-of-frame rearrangements, and the resulting probabilities were checked against IGoR. In a later analysis, hypergeometric tests were used to score TCR-TCR, TCR-HLA and TCR-CMV co-occurrence, with a repertoire-size bias correction applied to TCR pairs. False discovery rates were estimated in a later analysis by permuting HLA or CMV assignments 20 times. In a later analysis, co-occurring TCRs were grouped using DBSCAN, with TCRdist sequence similarity added in when clustering inside HLA-allele-positive subsets. Repertoires with fewer than 30,000 or more than 120,000 public chains were left out of co-occurrence clustering, as were about 5 repertoires with anomalous nucleotide sharing. The table comes from immuneACCESS by way of TCRdb, which keeps in-frame sequences with V and J called. Part of the clones is missing from these tables; in studies checked, under half for an unresolved V gene and the rest for unknown reasons. V, J and clone size reflect that table, while D and trimming were determined from the DNA. The sample includes 80,000 to 95,000 clones, with 86% observed a single time. Over 8.5% of the sample rests with the top ten.

The cohort comprised fewer than 750 healthy bone marrow donors. All cohort members were sampled while nominally healthy, although unrecorded immune exposures were likely present. The donor was CMV seropositive and was included in the group of 300 or so seropositive cohort members. A peripheral blood sample was provided by each donor, and peripheral blood mononuclear cells were used for TCR beta sequencing. The Qiagen DNeasy Blood Extraction Kit was used to extract genomic DNA from the blood cell samples. Sequenced input: PBMCs. The sequence was obtained from a man younger than 45 in good health and CMV-seropositive. The chain links TRBV6-5 with TRBJ2-7; 6 matching bases give a weak D call of TRBD2. The CDR3 loop reads CASSYFGGPYEQYF. The nucleotide sequence reads TGTGCCAGCAGTTACTTTGGAGGGCCCTACGAGCAGTACTTC.